This T cell receptor (beta chain) was recorded in a study of shared clonotypes between healthy human individuals. The CDR3 consists of 17 residues. The V and J ends lost 3 bases and 4 bases respectively, with 16 bases between them. Germline assignment: CDR1 MNHNS and CDR2 SASEGT. Original analysis: Junction-only sequences produced by ImmunoSEQ had no quality scores, so filtering differed. The repertoire was sequenced with immunoSEQ multiplex PCR; TCRdb's copy has only in-frame clones and lacks some. From that table come the V and J calls and clone size; the DNA was used to work out D and trimming. The sample lists about 1.5 million clones; 95% to 99% were seen once.

V is TRBV6-1 and J is TRBJ2-6, with TRBD2 as a possible D gene (7 bases). Sequenced: naive CD4+ T cells sorted from blood. Subset in this sample: CD45RA+ positively selected. This receptor was obtained from a man aged 25-45 years in good health. This CDR3 is CASSDLRRGRGANVLTF. CDR3 nucleotides: TGTGCCAGCAGTGACCTCAGGCGGGGGCGAGGGGCCAACGTCCTGACTTTC.